This paragraph reports one TCR beta chain. Germline assignment: CDR1 MGHDK and CDR2 SYGVNS. V lost 4 bases to trimming and J lost 2 bases; unmatched junction nucleotides: 2. The length of the CDR3 is 14 residues. Original methodology: The assay estimated nucleated cells by amplifying reference gene primers. Produced via immunoSEQ multiplex PCR; TCRdb's table is partial and in-frame only. V and J calls and clone size come straight from that table; D and trimming were deduced from the DNA. The table has about 280,000 clones, approximately 91% seen once. This specimen belongs to a study of blood T cell repertoires in COVID-19. Study background: Both acute and convalescent COVID-19 samples were obtained from the United States, Italy and Spain. From T cells, B-cell-depleted T cells, or PBMCs came the material, which was cDNA or gDNA.

This TCR was sampled from a man between 18 and 29 years old with active or convalescent COVID-19. V is TRBV25-1 and J is TRBJ1-1; TRBD1 matches at 9 bases. The sequenced sample was peripheral blood. Written as DNA, the CDR3 is TGTGCCAGCAGTGGGGGACAGGGCAACACTGAAGCTTTCTTT. Residues: CASSGGQGNTEAFF. The complete variable domain, with remaining parts taken from reference TRBV25-1 and TRBJ1-1, reads EADIYQTPRYLVIGTGKKITLECSQTMGHDKMYWYQQDPGMELHLIHYSYGVNSTEKGDLSSESTVSRIRTEHFPLTLESARPSHTSQYLCASSGGQGNTEAFFGQGTRLTVV.